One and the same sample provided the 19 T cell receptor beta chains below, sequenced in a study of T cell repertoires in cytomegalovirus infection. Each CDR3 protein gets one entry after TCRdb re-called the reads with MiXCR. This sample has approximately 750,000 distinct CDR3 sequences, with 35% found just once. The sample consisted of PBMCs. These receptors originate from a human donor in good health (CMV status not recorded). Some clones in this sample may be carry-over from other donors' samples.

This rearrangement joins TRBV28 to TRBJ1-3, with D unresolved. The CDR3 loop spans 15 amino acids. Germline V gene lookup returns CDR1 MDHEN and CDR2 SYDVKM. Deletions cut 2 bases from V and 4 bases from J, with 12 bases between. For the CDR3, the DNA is TGTGCCAGCAGTTTACGGGCCCTTGGAGGAAACACCATATATTTT. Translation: CASSLRALGGNTIYF. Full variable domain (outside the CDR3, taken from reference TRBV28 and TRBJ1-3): DVKVTQSSRYLVKRTGEKVFLECVQDMDHENMFWYRQDPGLGLRLIYFSYDVKMKEKGDIPEGYSVSREKKERFSLILESASTNQTSMYLCASSLRALGGNTIYFGEGSWLTVV.

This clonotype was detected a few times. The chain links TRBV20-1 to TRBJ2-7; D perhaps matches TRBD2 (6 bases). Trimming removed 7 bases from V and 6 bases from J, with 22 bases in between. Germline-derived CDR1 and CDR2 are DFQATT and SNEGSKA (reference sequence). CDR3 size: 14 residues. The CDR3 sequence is CSGIRDAGRPEQYF. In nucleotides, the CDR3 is TGCAGTGGCATCCGGGACGCTGGGAGGCCCGAGCAGTACTTC.

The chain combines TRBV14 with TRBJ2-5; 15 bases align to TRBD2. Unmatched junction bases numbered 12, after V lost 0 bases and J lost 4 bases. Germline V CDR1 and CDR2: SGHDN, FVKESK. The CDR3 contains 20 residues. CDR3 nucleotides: TGTGCCAGCAGCCAAGATGTCTTCGGGACTAGCGGGAGGACTGGAGAGACCCAGTACTTC. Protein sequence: CASSQDVFGTSGRTGETQYF.

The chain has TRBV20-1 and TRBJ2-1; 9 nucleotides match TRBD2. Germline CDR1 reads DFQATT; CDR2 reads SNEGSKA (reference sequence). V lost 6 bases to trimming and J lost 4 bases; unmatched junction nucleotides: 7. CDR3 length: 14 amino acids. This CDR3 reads CSATPAGGYNEQFF. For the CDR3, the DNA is TGCAGTGCCACGCCGGCGGGAGGGTACAATGAGCAGTTCTTC.

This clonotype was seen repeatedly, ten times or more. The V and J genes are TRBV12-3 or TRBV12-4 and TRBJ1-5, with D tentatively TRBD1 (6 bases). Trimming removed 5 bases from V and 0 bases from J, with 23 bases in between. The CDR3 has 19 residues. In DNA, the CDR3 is TGTGCCAGCAGTACCCTAGACGGCGGGCGGGGGCTTAGCAATCAGCCCCAGCATTTT. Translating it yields CASSTLDGGRGLSNQPQHF.

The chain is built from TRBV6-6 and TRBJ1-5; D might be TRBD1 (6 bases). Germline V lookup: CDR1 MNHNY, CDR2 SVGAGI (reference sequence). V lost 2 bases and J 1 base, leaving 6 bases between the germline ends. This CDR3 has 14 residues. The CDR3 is CASSYGTSNQPQHF. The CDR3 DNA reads TGTGCCAGCAGTTACGGGACAAGCAATCAGCCCCAGCATTTT.

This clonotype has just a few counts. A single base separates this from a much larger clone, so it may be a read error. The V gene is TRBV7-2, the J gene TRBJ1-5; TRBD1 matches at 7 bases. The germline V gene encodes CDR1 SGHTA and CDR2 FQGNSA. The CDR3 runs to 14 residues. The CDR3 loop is CVSTLRKGAQPQHF. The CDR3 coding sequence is TGTGTCAGCACCTTGCGGAAGGGGGCTCAGCCCCAGCATTTT.

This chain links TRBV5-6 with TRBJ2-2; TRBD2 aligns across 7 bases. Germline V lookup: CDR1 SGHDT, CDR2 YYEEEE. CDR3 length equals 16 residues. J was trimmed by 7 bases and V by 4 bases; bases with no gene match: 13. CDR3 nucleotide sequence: TGTGCCAGCAGCCCGGAGCGGGGAGGAGGAATCGGGGAGCTGTTTTTT. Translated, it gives CASSPERGGGIGELFF.

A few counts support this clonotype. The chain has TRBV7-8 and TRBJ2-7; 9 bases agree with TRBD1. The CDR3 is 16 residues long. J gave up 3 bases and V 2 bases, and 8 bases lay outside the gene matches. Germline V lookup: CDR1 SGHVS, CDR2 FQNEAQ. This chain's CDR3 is CASSLHRGRKLYEQYF. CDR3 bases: TGTGCCAGCAGCTTACACAGGGGGCGAAAGCTCTACGAGCAGTACTTC.

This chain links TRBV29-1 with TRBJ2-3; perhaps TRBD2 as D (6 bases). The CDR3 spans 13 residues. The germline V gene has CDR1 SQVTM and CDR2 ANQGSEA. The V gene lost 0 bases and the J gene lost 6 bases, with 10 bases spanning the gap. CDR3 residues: CSVEEGTVDTQYF. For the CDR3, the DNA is TGCAGCGTTGAAGAAGGGACTGTTGATACGCAGTATTTT.

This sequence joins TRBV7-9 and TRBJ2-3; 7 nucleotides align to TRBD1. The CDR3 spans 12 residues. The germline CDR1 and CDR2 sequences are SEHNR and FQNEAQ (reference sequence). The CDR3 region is CAGGSGTDTQYF. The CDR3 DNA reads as TGTGCAGGGGGCTCGGGCACAGATACGCAGTATTTT.

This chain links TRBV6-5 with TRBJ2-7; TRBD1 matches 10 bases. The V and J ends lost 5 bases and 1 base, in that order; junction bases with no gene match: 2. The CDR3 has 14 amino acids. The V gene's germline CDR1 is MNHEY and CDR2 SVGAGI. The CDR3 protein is CASSGTGVSYEQYF. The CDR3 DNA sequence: TGTGCCAGCAGTGGGACAGGGGTTTCCTACGAGCAGTACTTC.

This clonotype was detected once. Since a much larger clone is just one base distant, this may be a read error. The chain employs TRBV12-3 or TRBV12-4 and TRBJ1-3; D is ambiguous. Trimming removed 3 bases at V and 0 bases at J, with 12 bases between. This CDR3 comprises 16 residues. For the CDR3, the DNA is TGTGCCAGCAGTTTTCGGCGCCGCGGCTCTGGAAACACCATATATTTT. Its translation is CASSFRRRGSGNTIYF.

The CDR3: CASSLVFHPGQKVGYGYTF. The CDR3 nucleotides read TGTGCCAGCAGCTTAGTTTTTCATCCGGGACAAAAAGTGGGCTATGGCTACACCTTC. The chain recombines TRBV7-9 with TRBJ1-2, with a weak D call TRBD1 (6 bases). The CDR3 loop spans 19 amino acids. V lost 1 base to trimming and J lost 4 bases, with 25 bases between them. CDR1 is SEHNR and CDR2 is FQNEAQ in the germline V gene (reference sequence).

The CDR3 nucleotides read TGTGCCAGCAGTTACTCGAAGGGGGGCGAGCAGTACTTC. Protein sequence: CASSYSKGGEQYF. The J gene is TRBJ2-7, the V gene TRBV6-6; D may correspond to TRBD1 or TRBD2 (6 bases each). The CDR3 has 13 residues. Looked up from germline, CDR1 is MNHNY and CDR2 is SVGAGI (reference sequence). V was shortened by 0 bases and J by 6 bases, with 9 bases between the two germline ends.

CDR3 coding DNA: TGTGCCAGCAGCCCCTCTAGTCGGATCTCTGGGGCCAACGTCCTGACTTTC. This gives the protein CASSPSSRISGANVLTF. The J gene is TRBJ2-6, the V gene TRBV27; the D is unclear. CDR1 and CDR2 (germline): MNHEY, SMNVEV (reference sequence). Trimming shortened V by 6 bases and J by 0 bases, and 15 bases separated the two germline ends. The length of the CDR3 is 17 residues.

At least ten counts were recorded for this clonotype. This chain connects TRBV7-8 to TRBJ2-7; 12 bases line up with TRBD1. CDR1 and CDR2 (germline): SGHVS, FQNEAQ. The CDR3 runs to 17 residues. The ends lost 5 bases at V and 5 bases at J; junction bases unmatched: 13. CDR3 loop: CASSTRNPGQGAHEQYF. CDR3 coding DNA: TGTGCCAGCAGCACTAGGAACCCGGGACAGGGGGCCCACGAGCAGTACTTC. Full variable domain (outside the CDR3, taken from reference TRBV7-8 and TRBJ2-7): GAGVSQSPRYKVAKRGQDVALRCDPISGHVSLFWYQQALGQGPEFLTYFQNEAQLDKSGLPSDRFFAERPEGSVSTLKIQRTQQEDSAVYLCASSTRNPGQGAHEQYFGPGTRLTVT.

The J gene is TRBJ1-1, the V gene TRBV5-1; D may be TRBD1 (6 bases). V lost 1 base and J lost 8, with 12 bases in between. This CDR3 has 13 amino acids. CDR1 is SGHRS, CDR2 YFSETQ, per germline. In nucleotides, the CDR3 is TGCGCCAGCAGCTTGTTGGGGGGCGGAGAAGCTTTCTTT. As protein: CASSLLGGGEAFF.

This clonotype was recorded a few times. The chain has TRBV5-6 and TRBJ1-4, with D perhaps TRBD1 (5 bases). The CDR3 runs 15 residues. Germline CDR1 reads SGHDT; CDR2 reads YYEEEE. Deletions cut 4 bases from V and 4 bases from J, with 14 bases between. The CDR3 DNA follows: TGTGCCAGCAGCGCCCGACAGAGTCGTAATGAAAAACTGTTTTTT. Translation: CASSARQSRNEKLFF. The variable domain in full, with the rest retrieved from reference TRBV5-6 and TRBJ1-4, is DAGVTQSPTHLIKTRGQQVTLRCSPKSGHDTVSWYQQALGQGPQFIFQYYEEEERQRGNFPDRFSGHQFPNYSSELNVNALLLGDSALYLCASSARQSRNEKLFFGSGTQLSVL.